The 9 T cell receptor beta chains presented below share a single source sample, sequenced in a study of tumor-infiltrating lymphocytes in localized non-small cell lung cancer. TCRdb's table, derived via immunoSEQ multiplex PCR, lists solely in-frame clones and lacks some. Counted here are some 16,000 clones, around 41% occurring once; the ten biggest clones make up roughly a sixth. Sequencing was performed on lung tumor tissue. Receptors originate from a human donor with non-small cell lung cancer.

This clone was recorded many times. The chain links TRBV7-9 to TRBJ2-2, with D perhaps given as TRBD1 or TRBD2 (6 bases each). Germline V gene lookup returns CDR1 SEHNR and CDR2 FQNEAQ (reference sequence). Trimming pared 5 bases from V and 2 bases from J, leaving 18 bases between. The CDR3 loop spans 17 amino acids. The CDR3 region is CASSPVGGAGNTGELFF. The CDR3 DNA reads as TGTGCCAGCAGCCCCGTGGGGGGCGCGGGCAACACCGGGGAGCTGTTTTTT.

This clone was seen a handful of times. The V gene is TRBV9, the J gene TRBJ2-5; 9 bases are shared with TRBD2. There are 17 residues in the CDR3. Unmatched junction bases numbered 10, after V lost 0 bases and J lost 4 bases. Germline V gene sequence: CDR1 SGDLS, CDR2 YYNGEE. The CDR3 DNA is TGTGCCAGCAGCGTAGGTGGAGCGGGGGGCGGGCGAGAGACCCAGTACTTC. This encodes CASSVGGAGGGRETQYF.

V is TRBV29-1 and J is TRBJ1-2; 9 nucleotides line up with TRBD1. The CDR3 totals 12 residues. Germline trimming cut 7 bases from V and 7 bases from J; bases unmatched to any gene: 7. Germline assignment: CDR1 SQVTM and CDR2 ANQGSEA. The CDR3 bases are TGCAGCGCTAAGACAGGGGGTCCTGGCTACACCTTC. This gives the protein CSAKTGGPGYTF.

The chain employs TRBV6-5 and TRBJ2-5, with D tentatively TRBD1 (6 bases). The germline gives CDR1 MNHEY, CDR2 SVGAGI. CDR3 length equals 14 residues. V lost 6 bases and J 9 bases, leaving 20 bases between the germline ends. The CDR3 nucleotides read TGTGCCAGCAGCTCTCCTAACAGGGCCGGGGCCCAGTACTTC. Residues: CASSSPNRAGAQYF.

The chain combines TRBV28 with TRBJ2-3; D uncertain. The CDR3 extends over 14 amino acids. V was pared by 3 bases and J by 0 bases, with 7 bases between. CDR1 is MDHEN and CDR2 is SYDVKM in the germline V gene. As DNA, the CDR3 is TGTGCCAGCAGTTTTGGGCAGAGCACAGATACGCAGTATTTT. Encoded protein: CASSFGQSTDTQYF.

The chain recombines TRBV6-5 with TRBJ2-7; TRBD2 might be the D (5 bases). Per the germline V gene, CDR1 is MNHEY and CDR2 is SVGAGI. Trimming removed 5 bases from V and 2 bases from J, with 10 bases in between. CDR3 size: 13 residues. CDR3 nucleotide sequence: TGTGCCAGCAGTAAGACGGGGACCTACGAGCAGTACTTC. This codes for CASSKTGTYEQYF.

The rearrangement uses TRBV7-7 and TRBJ2-1; the match to TRBD1 covers 8 bases. Germline V CDR1 and CDR2: SSHAT, FNYEAQ (reference sequence). V was pared by 6 bases and J by 10 bases, with 11 bases of the junction left unmatched. The CDR3 covers 14 residues. This CDR3 is CASSRGQGYGEQFF. CDR3 DNA sequence: TGTGCCAGCAGTCGAGGACAGGGTTATGGAGAGCAGTTCTTC.

This rearrangement joins TRBV4-1 to TRBJ2-4; possibly TRBD1 for D (6 bases). This CDR3 has 13 amino acids. V was pared by 3 bases and J by 6 bases, with 9 bases between. CDR1 is MGHRA and CDR2 is YSYEKL in the germline V gene. CDR3 region: CASSQGAVNIQYF. DNA for the CDR3: TGCGCCAGCAGCCAGGGGGCGGTAAACATTCAGTACTTC.

This clone was detected many times. V usage is TRBV6-5 and J usage is TRBJ1-2, with TRBD1 matching 8 bases. V lost 2 bases, J lost 5 bases, and 7 bases stayed unmatched. This CDR3 region has 15 residues. The germline gives CDR1 MNHEY, CDR2 SVGAGI. The CDR3 protein is CASSYPQQGGYGYTF. Here the CDR3 DNA reads TGTGCCAGCAGTTACCCCCAACAGGGGGGTTATGGCTACACCTTC.